One and the same sample provided the 21 T cell receptor beta chains below, sequenced in a study of CD8 T cells in Susac syndrome. Reverse transcription of 0.5 to 1 ug RNA was performed with random hexamers. TCRdb independently ran MiXCR on the immunoSEQ multiplex PCR reads; one entry per CDR3 protein. The sample shows about 190,000 distinct CDR3 sequences, roughly 94% of them seen only once. Sequenced sample: CD8+ T cells from PBMCs. These receptors were obtained from a human donor with Susac syndrome.

The rearrangement uses TRBV14 and TRBJ2-5; 12 bases are shared with TRBD1. The germline gives CDR1 SGHDN, CDR2 FVKESK. With 4 bases clipped from V and 5 bases from J, the junction kept 5 bases outside the gene matches. The CDR3 spans 15 residues. The CDR3 here is CASSRGTGGGETQYF. In nucleotides, the CDR3 is TGTGCCAGCAGCCGAGGGACAGGGGGCGGCGAGACCCAGTACTTC.

Comment on this clonotype: Mismatch with germline at one junction end may stem from a read error. The gene calls are TRBV4-1 and TRBJ2-7; TRBD1 matches 8 bases. This CDR3 has 13 amino acids. Germline CDR1 and CDR2: MGHRA and YSYEKL. The CDR3 spells CASSRTGSYEQYF. The CDR3 coding sequence is TGTGCCAGCAGCAGGACAGGGTCCTACGAGCAGTACTTC.

This clonotype was picked up one time. This chain joins TRBV5-1 and TRBJ2-1; 10 bases align to TRBD2. Germline V gene data show CDR1 as SGHRS and CDR2 as YFSETQ. Trimming removed 4 bases from V and 2 bases from J; junction bases left unmatched: 3. The CDR3 contains 15 residues. DNA of the CDR3: TGCGCCAGCAGCCCCACTAGCGGGGCCTACAATGAGCAGTTCTTC. Translated: CASSPTSGAYNEQFF.

The CDR3 loop reads CATSDFGAGGNTGELFF. The CDR3, as DNA: TGTGCCACCAGTGATTTTGGAGCGGGAGGGAACACCGGGGAGCTGTTTTTT. J is TRBJ2-2 and V is TRBV24-1; 9 bases match TRBD2. This CDR3 is 17 amino acids long. Germline V CDR1 and CDR2: KGHDR, SFDVKD. The V gene end was trimmed by 1 base and the J gene end by 1 base; junction bases not matched to a gene: 3.

The chain uses TRBV4-1 and TRBJ2-1; tentative D call: TRBD2 (5 bases). Germline V gene sequence: CDR1 MGHRA, CDR2 YSYEKL. The CDR3 spans 13 residues. The germline V and J ends were trimmed by 3 bases and 11 bases, with 14 bases remaining between them. In nucleotides, the CDR3 is TGCGCCAGCAGCCAGATCGAGGGTCCGAAGCAGTTCTTC. Its protein product is CASSQIEGPKQFF.

The chain employs TRBV9 and TRBJ1-4; D may be TRBD1 (5 bases). V lost 3 bases to trimming and J lost 6 bases, with 15 bases between them. The CDR3 is 15 amino acids. Germline V gene data show CDR1 as SGDLS and CDR2 as YYNGEE. The CDR3 reads CASSADTGGHEKLFF. The CDR3 bases are TGTGCCAGCAGCGCGGACACAGGCGGACATGAAAAACTGTTTTTT.

This CDR3 reads CASSIRRTGAYEQYF. Here the CDR3 DNA reads TGTGCCAGTAGTATTCGTCGGACAGGGGCCTACGAGCAGTACTTC. The chain couples TRBV19 to TRBJ2-7, with 9 positions matching TRBD1. CDR1 is LNHDA, CDR2 SQIVND, per germline (reference sequence). The CDR3 totals 15 residues. The V and J ends lost 3 bases and 2 bases, in that order; junction bases with no gene match: 5. Looking up the rest from reference TRBV19 and TRBJ2-7 gives the full variable domain: DGGITQSPKYLFRKEGQNVTLSCEQNLNHDAMYWYRQDPGQGLRLIYYSQIVNDFQKGDIAEGYSVSREKKESFPLTVTSAQKNPTAFYLCASSIRRTGAYEQYFGPGTRLTVT.

V is TRBV27 and J is TRBJ2-5; 14 positions match TRBD2. The CDR3 length is 16 residues. After removal of 5 bases from V and 4 bases from J, the junction contained 6 bases not matched to a gene. Germline V gene data show CDR1 as MNHEY and CDR2 as SMNVEV (reference sequence). CDR3 nucleotides: TGTGCCAGCAGTCGCGGGACTAGCGGGGGCGGAGAGACCCAGTACTTC. Translating gives CASSRGTSGGGETQYF.

The chain employs TRBV2 and TRBJ1-2; D gene ambiguous. Germline V gene lookup returns CDR1 SNHLY and CDR2 FYNNEI. The CDR3 extends over 16 amino acids. V lost 1 base and J lost 4, with 16 bases in between. CDR3 sequence: CASSEDNSNAGYGYTF. CDR3 nucleotide sequence: TGTGCCAGCAGTGAAGACAACTCGAACGCAGGCTATGGCTACACCTTC.

The chain joins TRBV29-1 to TRBJ1-2; D is possibly TRBD1 (6 bases). With 1 base removed from V and 1 base from J, the gap between germline ends came to 10 bases. CDR3 length: 14 residues. The germline V gene has CDR1 SQVTM and CDR2 ANQGSEA. CDR3 nucleotides: TGCAGCGTTGAAGTACGACAGGTTAACTATGGCTACACCTTC. Amino acids: CSVEVRQVNYGYTF.

The V and J genes are TRBV4-1 and TRBJ1-5, with 9 bases that match TRBD1. The CDR3 is 17 residues long. The V gene end was trimmed by 3 bases and the J gene end by 6 bases; junction bases not matched to a gene: 12. Germline V lookup: CDR1 MGHRA, CDR2 YSYEKL. CDR3 in DNA: TGCGCCAGCAGCCATCGCGCCCTGGACAGGGGTAGTCAGCCCCAGCATTTT. This translates into CASSHRALDRGSQPQHF.

V gene TRBV2 combines with J gene TRBJ2-3; TRBD2 agrees at 10 bases. The length of the CDR3 is 16 residues. J gave up 5 bases and V 5 bases, and 10 bases lay outside the gene matches. Per germline, CDR1 SNHLY and CDR2 FYNNEI. CDR3 residues: CASSRSGGAYGDTQYF. DNA of the CDR3: TGTGCCAGCAGTAGGAGCGGGGGGGCCTACGGAGATACGCAGTATTTT.

This chain connects TRBV6-5 to TRBJ2-7; D is possibly TRBD1 (5 bases). V was cut by 0 bases and J by 2 bases, with 14 bases left in between. This CDR3 spans 16 amino acids. The germline gives CDR1 MNHEY, CDR2 SVGAGI. This chain's CDR3 is CASSYSTGARTYEQYF. DNA for the CDR3: TGTGCCAGCAGTTACTCTACTGGGGCCAGAACCTACGAGCAGTACTTC.

This chain joins TRBV25-1 and TRBJ1-6; possible D gene TRBD1, 5 bases. The V and J ends lost 5 bases and 8 bases respectively, with 10 bases between them. This CDR3 comprises 13 residues. CDR1 is MGHDK, CDR2 SYGVNS, per germline. The CDR3 DNA sequence: TGTGCCAGCAGTAGGGGTAACTATTCACCCCTCCACTTT. Protein: CASSRGNYSPLHF.

The chain carries TRBV3-1 and TRBJ2-3, with TRBD1 matching over 8 bases. The V and J ends lost 0 bases and 4 bases, in that order; junction bases with no gene match: 12. The CDR3 spans 18 residues. CDR1 LGHDT and CDR2 YNNKEL come from the germline V gene (reference sequence). CDR3 in amino acids: CASSQEGVAGGSPDTQYF. The CDR3 coding sequence is TGTGCCAGCAGCCAAGAAGGTGTGGCAGGGGGCTCCCCAGATACGCAGTATTTT.

The gene calls are TRBV13 and TRBJ2-1, with 10 bases identical to TRBD1. Germline trimming cut 3 bases from V and 4 bases from J; bases unmatched to any gene: 3. Germline lookup yields CDR1 PRHDT and CDR2 FYEKMQ (reference sequence). The CDR3 totals 15 residues. For the CDR3, the DNA is TGTGCCAGCAGCTTCCCGGGACAGGGGTACAATGAGCAGTTCTTC. This encodes CASSFPGQGYNEQFF. The full variable domain, rest sourced from reference TRBV13 and TRBJ2-1, is AAGVIQSPRHLIKEKRETATLKCYPIPRHDTVYWYQQGPGQDPQFLISFYEKMQSDKGSIPDRFSAQQFSDYHSELNMSSLELGDSALYFCASSFPGQGYNEQFFGPGTRLTVL.

The V gene is TRBV4-1, the J gene TRBJ2-7; TRBD1 agrees at 9 bases. Looked up from germline, CDR1 is MGHRA and CDR2 is YSYEKL. Germline trimming cut 0 bases from V and 3 bases from J; bases unmatched to any gene: 6. The CDR3 length is 16 residues. CDR3: CASSQDWDRVRYEQYF. CDR3 bases: TGCGCCAGCAGCCAAGATTGGGACAGGGTCCGCTACGAGCAGTACTTC.

The chain combines TRBV4-1 with TRBJ1-5, with D possibly TRBD1 on 6 matching bases. CDR3 length equals 14 residues. Germline assignment: CDR1 MGHRA and CDR2 YSYEKL. V was shortened by 0 bases and J by 7 bases, with 10 bases between the two germline ends. The CDR3: CASSQDGGGQPQHF. CDR3 DNA: TGCGCCAGCAGCCAAGATGGGGGCGGGCAGCCCCAGCATTTT.

The J gene is TRBJ1-5, the V gene TRBV30; TRBD1 might be the D (6 bases). The CDR3 is made up of 11 amino acids. Deletions cut 7 bases from V and 9 bases from J, with 13 bases between. CDR1 is GTSNPN, CDR2 SVGIG, per germline (reference sequence). The CDR3 loop is CAYSEGGPQHF. CDR3 nucleotide sequence: TGTGCCTACAGTGAAGGGGGGCCCCAGCATTTT.

J is TRBJ1-2 and V is TRBV5-5; D is unclear. The CDR3 is made up of 11 amino acids. Trimming removed 2 bases from V and 14 bases from J, with 13 bases in between. Looked up from germline, CDR1 is SGHKS and CDR2 is YYEKEE (reference sequence). DNA of the CDR3: TGTGCCAGCAGCTTTAGGGAATGGGTTACCTTC. Protein sequence: CASSFREWVTF.

This clonotype was seen just once. The J gene is TRBJ2-1, the V gene TRBV9; 11 bases align to TRBD2. Trimming took 3 bases from V and 8 from J; bases not matched to a gene: 7. The germline V gene has CDR1 SGDLS and CDR2 YYNGEE. The CDR3 length is 15 residues. CDR3 loop: CASSAPSGRMHEQFF. CDR3 bases: TGTGCCAGCAGCGCTCCTAGCGGGAGGATGCATGAGCAGTTCTTC.